This T cell receptor beta chain was sequenced in a study of blood T cell repertoires in COVID-19. Background on the study: From the United States, Italy and Spain came samples of acute and convalescent COVID-19. Nucleic acid was either cDNA or gDNA, and it came from T cells, B-cell-depleted T cells, or PBMCs.

Enrolled through a virtual design, the participants were between roughly 18 and 95 years of age and came from 24 US areas. Cohort placement rested on clinical history that participants reported themselves. The CDR3 has 15 residues. Per the germline V gene, CDR1 is SNHLY and CDR2 is FYNNEI. Trimming cost V 4 bases and J 0 bases, with 11 bases left between them. The data were produced by immunoSEQ multiplex PCR, yet TCRdb's version contains in-frame clones alone and is incomplete. The table records about 270,000 clones, approximately 86% of them present only once. The clonotype was recovered from a woman in her late teens or twenties who had recovered from COVID-19. The chain combines TRBV2 with TRBJ2-3; D gene uncertain. The specimen was PBMCs or T cells enriched from blood (not recorded which). For the CDR3, the DNA is TGTGCCAGCAGTGCCCGGCACAGTAGCACAGATACGCAGTATTTT. Protein sequence: CASSARHSSTDTQYF.